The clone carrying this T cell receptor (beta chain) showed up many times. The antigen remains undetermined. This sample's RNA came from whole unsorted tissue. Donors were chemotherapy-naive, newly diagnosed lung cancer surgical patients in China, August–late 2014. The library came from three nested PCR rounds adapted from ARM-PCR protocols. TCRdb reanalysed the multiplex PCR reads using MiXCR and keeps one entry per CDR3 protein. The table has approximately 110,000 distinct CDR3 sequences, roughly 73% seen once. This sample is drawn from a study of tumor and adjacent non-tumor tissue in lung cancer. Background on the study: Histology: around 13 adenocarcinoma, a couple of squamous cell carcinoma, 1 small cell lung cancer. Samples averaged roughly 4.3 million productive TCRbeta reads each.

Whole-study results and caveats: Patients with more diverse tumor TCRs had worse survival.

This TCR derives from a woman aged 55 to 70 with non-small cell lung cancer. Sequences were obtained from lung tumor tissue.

CDR3 protein: CASSYSSQGGVKGYTF. As DNA, the CDR3 is TGTGCCAGCAGTTACTCGTCACAGGGGGGGGTTAAGGGCTACACCTTC. The chain employs TRBV6-5 and TRBJ1-2, with 8 nucleotides matching TRBD1. The CDR3 contains 16 residues. Germline V gene data show CDR1 as MNHEY and CDR2 as SVGAGI. J lost 8 bases, V lost 0 bases, and 11 bases had no gene match.